The clone carrying this T cell receptor (beta chain) was observed a few times. The sample belongs to a study of regulatory T cells in long-lasting Graves disease. CDR3-region Arm-PCR and iRepertoire HTBI primers produced the TCR beta libraries. MiXCR was run by TCRdb on the multiplex PCR reads, yielding one entry per CDR3 protein. The sample yields some 370,000 distinct CDR3 sequences, over 9.5% seen once. With 0 bases removed from V and 2 bases from J, the gap between germline ends came to 12 bases. This CDR3 is 16 amino acids long. Germline V CDR1 and CDR2: SGHAT, FQNNGV. As to time point: newly diagnosed GD, antithyroid drugs for less than 3 months. The authors made the TCR library using RNA they extracted from PBMCs. Diagnosis followed American Thyroid Association guidelines for Graves' disease. These data were likewise used in another study, on T cells in Graves' hyperthyroidism and ophthalmopathy. According to that study: Graves' hyperthyroidism was deemed stable absent ophthalmopathy progression within 18 months. Diagnostic assessment was based on clinical symptoms, serum thyroxine and TRAb, thyroid ultrasound and orbital computed tomography.

Material: peripheral blood mononuclear cells (PBMCs), obtained at new diagnosis, from a patient treated with antithyroid drugs. The origin of this receptor is a young woman with Graves disease. The chain has TRBV11-2 and TRBJ2-3; unclear D gene. CDR3 protein: CASSLDGSSYTDTQYF. CDR3 bases: TGTGCCAGCAGCTTAGATGGATCCTCGTACACAGATACGCAGTATTTT.